This T cell receptor beta chain comes out of a study of blood T cell repertoires in COVID-19. Across the study: Researchers got acute and convalescent COVID-19 samples from the United States, Italy and Spain. PBMCs, B-cell-depleted T cells, or T cells were the source of the cDNA or gDNA that made up the material.

This clone was counted only a few times. V lost 3 bases, J lost 6 bases, and 25 bases lay in between. CDR1 is DFQATT, CDR2 SNEGSKA, per germline (reference sequence). The length of the CDR3 is 17 residues. In the authors' methods: Reference gene primer amplification yielded estimated nucleated cell counts. TCRdb keeps only in-frame clones here, not all; method: immunoSEQ multiplex PCR. Clone size and V and J calls were adopted from that table, with D and trimming inferred from the DNA. This table holds 120,000 or so clones, roughly 79% found once. The clonotype originates from a human donor in a cohort sampled during active COVID-19. The chain has TRBV20-1 and TRBJ2-3, with TRBD2 as a possible D gene (6 bases). Sequenced: peripheral blood. CDR3 nucleotides: TGCAGTGCTAGTTTCATTGGCGGCGGGGATGTCATGGATACGCAGTATTTT. Its protein is CSASFIGGGDVMDTQYF.